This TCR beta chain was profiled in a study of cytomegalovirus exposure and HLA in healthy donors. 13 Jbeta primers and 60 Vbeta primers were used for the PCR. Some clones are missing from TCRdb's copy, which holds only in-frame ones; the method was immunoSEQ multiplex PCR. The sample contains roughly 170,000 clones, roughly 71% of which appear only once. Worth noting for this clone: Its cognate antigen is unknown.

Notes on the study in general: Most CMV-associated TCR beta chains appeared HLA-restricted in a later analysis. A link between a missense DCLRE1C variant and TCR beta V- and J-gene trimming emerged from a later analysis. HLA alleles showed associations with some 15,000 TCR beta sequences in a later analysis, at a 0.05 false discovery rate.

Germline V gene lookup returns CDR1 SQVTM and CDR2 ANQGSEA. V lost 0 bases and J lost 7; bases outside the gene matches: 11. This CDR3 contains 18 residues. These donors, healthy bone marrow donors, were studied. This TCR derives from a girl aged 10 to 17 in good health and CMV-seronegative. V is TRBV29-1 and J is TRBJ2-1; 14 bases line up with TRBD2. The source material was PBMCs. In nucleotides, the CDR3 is TGCAGCGTTGAAGATCGAGGGACTAGCGGGGGAGGGGCAAATGAGCAGTTCTTC. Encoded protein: CSVEDRGTSGGGANEQFF.